Listed below are T cell receptor beta chains from one sample, sequenced in a study of OX40 agonist ivuxolimab in advanced cancers. Sequencing used immunoSEQ multiplex PCR; TCRdb keeps in-frame clones, though not all of them. This sample has tens of thousands of clones, with around 84% found just once. The input for sequencing was CD4+ or CD8+ T cells sorted from blood, taken in a trial of the OX40 agonist ivuxolimab. These receptors came from an adult with an advanced solid tumor such as melanoma, head and neck, liver or kidney cancer. Each CDR3 is given with its conserved first and last residue. Fields, in order: V gene, CDR3 length, CDR3 protein.

V gene: TRBV23-1; CDR3 length: 15; CDR3 protein: CASSHWDRWNYGYTF
V gene: TRBV6-1; CDR3 length: 13; CDR3 protein: CADCGAAPGTQYF
V gene: TRBV18; CDR3 length: 18; CDR3 protein: CASSPAGTANQINEKLFF
V gene: TRBV28; CDR3 length: 14; CDR3 protein: CASSRDRLYNEQFF
V gene: TRBV10-3; CDR3 length: 16; CDR3 protein: CAISESLSGFGHEQYF
V gene: TRBV2; CDR3 length: 16; CDR3 protein: CASQYFRDTLDTEAFF
V gene: TRBV19; CDR3 length: 14; CDR3 protein: CASSIRRAQETQYF
V gene: TRBV6-6; CDR3 length: 15; CDR3 protein: CATRDRPGRTDTQYF
V gene: TRBV6-5; CDR3 length: 15; CDR3 protein: CASSRLASQGYEQYF
V gene: TRBV7-8; CDR3 length: 16; CDR3 protein: CASSLWGQGLGNEQFF
V gene: TRBV19; CDR3 length: 16; CDR3 protein: CASSLSGRAYTGELFF
V gene: TRBV19; CDR3 length: 13; CDR3 protein: CASSSTGGDGYTF
V gene: TRBV27; CDR3 length: 15; CDR3 protein: CASSLGTGGRYGYTF
V gene: TRBV11-3; CDR3 length: 16; CDR3 protein: CASSLSAGGRELKQFF
V gene: TRBV7-6; CDR3 length: 14; CDR3 protein: CASSRAGGNSPLHF
V gene: TRBV7-2; CDR3 length: 16; CDR3 protein: CASSLGLAGGQETQYF
V gene: TRBV7-8; CDR3 length: 15; CDR3 protein: CASSLMTAGTDGYTF
V gene: TRBV7-2; CDR3 length: 14; CDR3 protein: CASSSGTAGNTIYF
V gene: TRBV6-5; CDR3 length: 11; CDR3 protein: CASSSNYEQYF